A single sample is the source of the 25 T cell receptor beta chains below, sequenced in a study of T cell repertoires in cytomegalovirus infection. TCRdb re-called the reads with MiXCR, one entry per CDR3 protein. The table includes about 230,000 distinct CDR3 sequences, 20% to 25% detected once. Sequences were obtained from CD8+ T cells from PBMCs. Receptor source: a human donor in good health (CMV status not recorded). Some clones in this sample may be carry-over from other donors' samples.

The chain combines TRBV25-1 with TRBJ1-5; D may be TRBD1 (5 bases). The CDR3 spans 16 residues. Trimming took 4 bases from V and 0 from J, leaving 13 bases between them. CDR1 and CDR2 (germline): MGHDK, SYGVNS. The CDR3 region is CASSGRDALSNQPQHF. The CDR3, as DNA: TGTGCCAGCAGTGGACGGGACGCCCTTAGCAATCAGCCCCAGCATTTT.

The rearrangement joins TRBV24-1 to TRBJ2-3; D not certain. The germline V gene has CDR1 KGHDR and CDR2 SFDVKD. This CDR3 is built from 14 residues. With 8 bases removed from V and 4 bases from J, the gap between germline ends came to 15 bases. For the CDR3, the DNA is TGTGCCACCACCGCGTCGTCCTTGGCAGATACGCAGTATTTT. Translation: CATTASSLADTQYF.

This clonotype occurred a few times. The chain is built from TRBV6-2 or TRBV6-3 and TRBJ1-5; D call uncertain. Trimming took off 11 bases at V and 3 bases at J, with 11 bases between the two ends. This CDR3 has 12 amino acids. Per germline, CDR1 MNHEY and CDR2 SVGEGT. As DNA, the CDR3 is TGTGCCTGGCCCGGGGTCAATCAGCCCCAGCATTTT. Its protein product is CAWPGVNQPQHF.

The J gene is TRBJ2-7, the V gene TRBV11-2; TRBD1 aligns across 11 bases. This CDR3 comprises 17 residues. J gave up 7 bases and V 2 bases, and 13 bases lay outside the gene matches. CDR1 is SGHAT, CDR2 FQNNGV, per germline. The CDR3 sequence is CASSLPRRDRGFWEQYF. The CDR3 DNA sequence: TGTGCCAGCAGCTTACCCCGCCGGGACAGGGGGTTTTGGGAGCAGTACTTC.

The chain recombines TRBV2 with TRBJ1-2, with 8 bases lining up with TRBD1. Per the germline V gene, CDR1 is SNHLY and CDR2 is FYNNEI. J gave up 4 bases and V 7 bases, and 8 bases lay outside the gene matches. The CDR3 is 14 residues long. CDR3 region: CASTHTGGTYGYTF. CDR3 in DNA: TGTGCCAGCACTCATACAGGGGGTACCTATGGCTACACCTTC.

The chain recombines TRBV20-1 with TRBJ2-5; D may be TRBD2 (7 bases). This CDR3 spans 15 amino acids. From germline, CDR1 is DFQATT and CDR2 SNEGSKA (reference sequence). Trimming took 0 bases from V and 5 from J, leaving 16 bases between them. CDR3 DNA sequence: TGCAGTGCTAGAGATCTCGGGGGGCTCGGCGAGACCCAGTACTTC. Its protein product is CSARDLGGLGETQYF.

This chain connects TRBV25-1 to TRBJ1-2; tentatively, D is TRBD1 (6 bases). The germline V gene has CDR1 MGHDK and CDR2 SYGVNS. Trimming took 4 bases from V and 5 from J, leaving 11 bases between them. The CDR3 extends over 13 amino acids. CDR3 region: CASSARDIYGYTF. The CDR3 DNA reads as TGTGCCAGCAGTGCCCGGGACATATATGGCTACACCTTC.

As regards this clonotype: One end of the junction varies from germline; a read error may be responsible. This chain connects TRBV5-3 to TRBJ2-1; 8 bases line up with TRBD2. TRBV5-3 is sorted into the ORF group, with uncertain function. CDR3 size: 16 residues. CDR3 amino acids: CASSLGVAGSLNEQFF. The CDR3 DNA reads as TGTGCCAGCAGCTTGGGCGTAGCGGGAAGTCTGAATGAGCAGTTCTTC.

This clonotype was recorded a few times. V usage is TRBV28 and J usage is TRBJ2-3; TRBD2 agrees at 10 bases. CDR3 length: 15 amino acids. The germline V gene encodes CDR1 MDHEN and CDR2 SYDVKM. V lost 7 bases, J lost 7 bases, and 11 bases stayed unmatched. The chain's CDR3 is CASTILAGVRNTQYF. In nucleotides, the CDR3 is TGTGCCAGCACCATCCTAGCGGGGGTAAGAAATACGCAGTATTTT. The variable domain in full, completed from reference TRBV28 and TRBJ2-3, reads DVKVTQSSRYLVKRTGEKVFLECVQDMDHENMFWYRQDPGLGLRLIYFSYDVKMKEKGDIPEGYSVSREKKERFSLILESASTNQTSMYLCASTILAGVRNTQYFGPGTRLTVL.

This clonotype showed up many times. The chain has TRBV28 and TRBJ1-1; D remains unclear. Trimming removed 7 bases from V and 1 base from J, with 13 bases in between. Germline assignment: CDR1 MDHEN and CDR2 SYDVKM. This CDR3 is 14 amino acids long. CDR3 bases: TGTGCCAGCAACGACGCGGGCGAGAACACTGAAGCTTTCTTT. Translated: CASNDAGENTEAFF.

This clonotype was recorded many times. V usage is TRBV28 and J usage is TRBJ2-3; 9 nucleotides match TRBD2. The length of the CDR3 is 20 residues. CDR1 is MDHEN, CDR2 SYDVKM, per germline. The V and J ends lost 6 bases and 0 bases, in that order; junction bases with no gene match: 19. CDR3 in DNA: TGTGCCAGCAGCCTAACCGGGACTAGCTCGGGGGGGGGCAGCACAGATACGCAGTATTTT. This encodes CASSLTGTSSGGGSTDTQYF.

The chain employs TRBV9 and TRBJ2-7; 8 nucleotides match TRBD1. CDR3 size: 15 residues. V shed 4 bases and J 4 bases; nucleotides not matched to a gene: 10. The germline V gene has CDR1 SGDLS and CDR2 YYNGEE. The CDR3 DNA reads TGTGCCAGCAGCCTAACGGGACAGGTTGGGTACGAGCAGTACTTC. Its translation is CASSLTGQVGYEQYF. Based on the CDR3 plus reference TRBV9 and TRBJ2-7, the full variable domain is DSGVTQTPKHLITATGQRVTLRCSPRSGDLSVYWYQQSLDQGLQFLIQYYNGEERAKGNILERFSAQQFPDLHSELNLSSLELGDSALYFCASSLTGQVGYEQYFGPGTRLTVT.

This clonotype was seen repeatedly, ten times or more. The CDR3 DNA reads TGTGCCAGCAGCTTAGCCGGGGGGCCGGACGAGCAGTACTTC. This translates into CASSLAGGPDEQYF. The chain recombines TRBV7-6 with TRBJ2-7, with a tentative D call TRBD2 (7 bases). The CDR3 runs to 14 residues. V was clipped by 0 bases and J by 5 bases, with 11 bases between them. Looked up from germline, CDR1 is SGHVS and CDR2 is FNYEAQ.

V usage is TRBV20-1 and J usage is TRBJ1-6; possible D gene TRBD1, 5 bases. CDR1 and CDR2 (germline): DFQATT, SNEGSKA (reference sequence). The length of the CDR3 is 15 residues. V lost 6 bases and J 8 bases, leaving 20 bases between the germline ends. CDR3 DNA: TGCAGTGCGGGGCAGCAGGGCGTACGGGATTCACCCCTCCACTTT. Translating it yields CSAGQQGVRDSPLHF.

This CDR3 is CSARTALGAGANTGELFF. Here the CDR3 DNA reads TGCAGTGCTAGAACCGCCCTGGGGGCGGGGGCGAACACCGGGGAGCTGTTTTTT. The V and J genes are TRBV20-1 and TRBJ2-2; tentatively, D is TRBD2 (7 bases). The CDR3 length is 18 residues. Between the trimmed V and J ends, which lost 2 bases and 0 bases, there was a span of 19 bases. The germline gives CDR1 DFQATT, CDR2 SNEGSKA (reference sequence).

This clonotype was counted a few times. The chain carries TRBV29-1 and TRBJ2-5, with 9 bases lining up with TRBD2. Germline V CDR1 and CDR2: SQVTM, ANQGSEA. J lost 5 bases, V lost 5 bases, and 6 bases had no gene match. The CDR3 runs to 13 residues. The CDR3 sequence: CSVSGLAMETQYF. The CDR3 coding sequence is TGCAGCGTTTCGGGACTAGCCATGGAGACCCAGTACTTC.

A word on this clonotype: A much larger clone lies a single base off, so this may be a read error. The V gene is TRBV10-3, the J gene TRBJ2-1; D not resolved. V shed 3 bases and J shed 12 bases, with 12 bases lying between them. Germline V CDR1 and CDR2: ENHRY, SYGVKD. The CDR3 spans 12 residues. The chain's CDR3 is CAISDQAHGQFF. As DNA, the CDR3 is TGTGCCATCAGTGATCAGGCCCATGGGCAGTTCTTC.

This clonotype was detected a few times. J is TRBJ2-3 and V is TRBV5-6; D is possibly TRBD2 (6 bases). This CDR3 is 18 amino acids long. Germline assignment: CDR1 SGHDT and CDR2 YYEEEE. Deletions cut 0 bases from V and 0 bases from J, with 17 bases between. The CDR3 region is CASSLGLVSPGSTDTQYF. DNA for the CDR3: TGTGCCAGCAGCTTGGGACTAGTTTCCCCAGGCAGCACAGATACGCAGTATTTT.

The chain has TRBV6-1 and TRBJ2-1; TRBD1 agrees at 7 bases. CDR3 length: 16 residues. Germline V CDR1 and CDR2: MNHNS, SASEGT. The V segment lost 7 bases and the J segment 2 bases; nucleotides outside the gene matches: 11. This CDR3 reads CASKPYGQETYNEQFF. The CDR3 DNA is TGTGCCAGCAAGCCGTATGGACAGGAAACCTACAATGAGCAGTTCTTC.

The CDR3 DNA is TGCAGTGCTAGGGAGATTTGGGCCCTTGACAATCAGCCCCAGCATTTT. Amino acids: CSAREIWALDNQPQHF. This rearrangement joins TRBV20-1 to TRBJ1-5; no definite D call. Germline V lookup: CDR1 DFQATT, CDR2 SNEGSKA (reference sequence). V lost 3 bases and J 3 bases, leaving 18 bases between the germline ends. The CDR3 is made up of 16 amino acids.

The CDR3 nucleotides are TGTGCCAGCAGCTTAGCGACAGGGCCCTACGAGCAGTACTTC. Translating it yields CASSLATGPYEQYF. J is TRBJ2-7 and V is TRBV7-9, with TRBD1 identical over 7 bases. This CDR3 is 14 amino acids long. Germline CDR1 and CDR2: SEHNR and FQNEAQ (reference sequence). Trimming took 0 bases from V and 2 from J; bases not matched to a gene: 1.

This clonotype was counted at least ten times. V is TRBV6-5 and J is TRBJ2-5; TRBD1 matches at 11 bases. The CDR3 runs 14 residues. After removal of 4 bases from V and 4 bases from J, the junction contained 2 bases not matched to a gene. In germline, CDR1 is MNHEY, CDR2 SVGAGI. This CDR3 is CASSFGTGGETQYF. The CDR3 region has the DNA TGTGCCAGCAGTTTCGGGACAGGGGGAGAGACCCAGTACTTC.

The V call is TRBV6-2 or TRBV6-3, the J call TRBJ2-5; D unresolved. The ends were cut back, 1 base at V and 1 base at J, with 7 bases in the middle. The germline gives CDR1 MNHEY, CDR2 SVGEGT. The CDR3 is 14 amino acids. CDR3 nucleotides: TGTGCCAGCAGTTACTTTGGGGTCCAAGAGACCCAGTACTTC. Residues: CASSYFGVQETQYF.

The chain is built from TRBV28 and TRBJ2-2; possible D gene TRBD1, 6 bases. The CDR3 runs to 16 residues. With 8 bases removed from V and 4 bases from J, the gap between germline ends came to 20 bases. Germline CDR1 reads MDHEN; CDR2 reads SYDVKM. CDR3 residues: CASAKGRGRITGELFF. CDR3 nucleotide sequence: TGTGCCAGCGCGAAAGGCAGGGGTCGGATCACCGGGGAGCTGTTTTTT.

The chain has TRBV5-1 and TRBJ2-7; 7 bases map to TRBD1. This CDR3 is built from 15 residues. V gave up 1 base and J gave up 3 bases; unmatched junction bases: 7. Germline-derived CDR1 and CDR2 are SGHRS and YFSETQ. The CDR3 loop reads CASSLYGTEIYEQYF. The CDR3 nucleotides are TGCGCCAGCAGCTTGTACGGGACAGAGATCTACGAGCAGTACTTC.